This record looks at one T cell receptor beta chain sequence and its context. Its antigen is currently unknown. The record originates from a study of OX40 agonist ivuxolimab in advanced cancers. Study as a whole: Every 2 weeks, patients got intravenous ivuxolimab at one of six dose levels (0.01-10 mg/kg). The study's findings and limits: Determination of antigen specificity was not performed for the expanded peripheral T cells.

Profiling relied on immunoSEQ multiplex PCR, and the TCRdb table lists in-frame clones only, not all of them. The sample shows over 30,000 clones, roughly four fifths of them seen only once. V was clipped by 10 bases and J by 2 bases; unmatched bases: 8. Germline V CDR1 and CDR2: MRHNA, SNTAGT. CDR3 length equals 15 residues. The sequences come from CD4+ or CD8+ T cells sorted from blood, collected in a trial of the OX40 agonist ivuxolimab. The chain employs TRBV6-4 and TRBJ1-5; 10 nucleotides line up with TRBD1. This TCR was sampled from an adult with an advanced solid tumor such as melanoma, head and neck, liver or kidney cancer. The CDR3 loop is CAIDPGQGGNQPQHF. The CDR3 nucleotides are TGTGCCATCGACCCTGGACAGGGGGGCAATCAGCCCCAGCATTTT.